This T cell receptor beta chain was recovered during a study of cytomegalovirus exposure and HLA in healthy donors. PCR amplification relied on 60 Vbeta primers (plus 13 Jbeta primers). Profiling relied on immunoSEQ multiplex PCR, and the TCRdb table lists in-frame clones only, not all of them. The data contain 90,000 to 100,000 clones, roughly 76% of them singletons. CDR3 length: 16 amino acids. The germline V and J ends were trimmed by 3 bases and 2 bases, with 14 bases remaining between them. Germline CDR1 and CDR2: MGHRA and YSYEKL. Comments on this clone: Its antigen is not known.

General observations from the study: In most subjects, TCR beta sequences reportedly gave accurate predictions of HLA-A and HLA-B alleles. More clonal expansion characterized HLA-associated TCR beta chains than equally common others in a later analysis.

The receptor's source is a man in his fifties in good health and CMV-seronegative. The V gene is TRBV4-1, the J gene TRBJ1-5; D unresolved. The sequencing sample was made of PBMCs. DNA of the CDR3: TGCGCCAGCAGCCAGTCGACAACCCTCGGCAATCAGCCCCAGCATTTT. Protein: CASSQSTTLGNQPQHF.